This entry is about one T cell receptor beta chain. The second PCR ran roughly 6 to 12 cycles with a sample-barcoded 5' primer and J-beta primers. TCRdb re-called the 5' RACE reads with MiXCR, one entry per CDR3 protein. The profile shows about 1,000,000 distinct CDR3 sequences, 40% to 45% of them singletons. This sample stems from a study of blood T cells in healthy people across ages. The sample taken for sequencing was blood. The TCR originated in a woman aged 55 to 70 in good health.

CDR3 sequence reads: CSARDISHMIEQFF. The DNA for the CDR3 is TGCAGTGCTAGAGATATAAGCCACATGATCGAGCAGTTCTTC. The chain links TRBV20-1 to TRBJ2-1; no firm D call. Germline V lookup: CDR1 DFQATT, CDR2 SNEGSKA (reference sequence). The V end lost 0 bases, the J end lost 10 bases, and 16 bases lay between the germline ends. The CDR3 extends over 14 amino acids.